This T cell receptor beta chain was found in a study of OX40 agonist ivuxolimab in advanced cancers. V lost 5 bases and J lost 5; bases outside the gene matches: 7. The CDR3 extends over 16 amino acids. CDR1 SNHLY and CDR2 FYNNEI come from the germline V gene. Libraries were prepared by immunoSEQ multiplex PCR; TCRdb keeps only in-frame clonotypes and omits some of them. The table includes tens of thousands of clones, around 85% detected once. The chain couples TRBV2 to TRBJ2-1; 12 positions agree with TRBD1. This clonotype was sampled from an adult with an advanced solid tumor such as melanoma, head and neck, liver or kidney cancer. Here the sequenced sample was CD4+ or CD8+ T cells sorted from blood, taken in a trial of the OX40 agonist ivuxolimab. The CDR3 DNA reads as TGTGCCAGCAGTAGAGGGGGACAGGGGGCCCACAATGAGCAGTTCTTC. Encoded protein: CASSRGGQGAHNEQFF.